These 29 T cell receptor beta chains were all obtained from the same sample, sequenced in a study of T-cell reconstitution after alpha-beta-depleted transplantation in children. The authors prepared the TCRbeta library with unique molecular identifiers. TCRdb re-analysed the PCR reads in MiXCR, keeping a single row per CDR3 protein. The sample contains about 440,000 distinct CDR3 sequences, 43% of which appear only once. The material sequenced was PBMCs, taken before TCRalphabeta/CD19-depleted stem cell transplant. The receptors come from a girl aged 2-10 years with aplastic anemia, due to receive a stem cell transplant.

V is TRBV7-4 and J is TRBJ2-1; 8 positions agree with TRBD2. The germline V gene encodes CDR1 SGHVT and CDR2 SQSDAQ. V lost 11 bases, J lost 4 bases, and 10 bases stayed unmatched. The CDR3 is made up of 14 amino acids. CDR3 region: CASCAGRGYNEQFF. The CDR3 bases are TGTGCCTCCTGCGCCGGGAGGGGGTACAATGAGCAGTTCTTC. The entire variable domain, with the rest obtained from reference TRBV7-4 and TRBJ2-1, is as follows: GAGVSQSPRYKVAKRGRDVALRCDSISGHVTLYWYRQTLGQGSEVLTYSQSDAQRDKSGRPSGRFSAERPERSVSTLKIQRTEQGDSAVYLCASCAGRGYNEQFFGPGTRLTVL.

The CDR3 region has the DNA TGTGCCAGCTCCCCAGACAGACCCTACAATGAGCAGTTCTTC. Translated, it gives CASSPDRPYNEQFF. The chain recombines TRBV5-5 with TRBJ2-1; a weak D match, TRBD1 (5 bases). The CDR3 spans 14 residues. V was clipped by 7 bases and J by 2 bases, with 13 bases between them. Germline CDR1 is SGHKS and CDR2 is YYEKEE (reference sequence).

This clonotype came up a few times. V gene TRBV7-6 combines with J gene TRBJ2-1; D uncertain. Deletions cut 8 bases from V and 2 bases from J, with 16 bases between. The CDR3 covers 15 residues. Germline V gives CDR1 SGHVS, CDR2 FNYEAQ. In DNA form, the CDR3 reads TGTGCCAGCTCCCTAGGAGTTAGCACCTACAATGAGCAGTTCTTC. This gives the protein CASSLGVSTYNEQFF.

The genes are TRBV11-2 and TRBJ2-7; D gene unclear. Germline lookup yields CDR1 SGHAT and CDR2 FQNNGV. The CDR3 extends over 14 amino acids. Trimming removed 1 base at V and 10 bases at J, with 17 bases between. CDR3 coding DNA: TGTGCCAGCAGCTTAGCCCAGCAGCTTACGTTCCAGTACTTC. It codes for CASSLAQQLTFQYF.

This clonotype was observed at least ten times. The chain recombines TRBV29-1 with TRBJ2-7; TRBD1 or TRBD2 may be the D gene (5 bases each). Germline V gene lookup returns CDR1 SQVTM and CDR2 ANQGSEA. This CDR3 is built from 12 residues. The V and J ends lost 8 bases and 7 bases respectively, with 18 bases between them. For the CDR3, the DNA is TGCAGCTTCCGGGACGGCTACGGGGAGCAGTACTTC. This translates into CSFRDGYGEQYF.

This chain joins TRBV7-3 and TRBJ2-5, with 10 positions matching TRBD1. The CDR3 is 15 amino acids. Germline CDR1 and CDR2: SGHTA and FQGTGA. Unmatched junction bases numbered 6, after V lost 3 bases and J lost 5 bases. DNA of the CDR3: TGTGCCAGCAGCTTGGCGGGACAGGGGATGGAGACCCAGTACTTC. Its translation: CASSLAGQGMETQYF.

The chain couples TRBV7-1 to TRBJ1-5; D is possibly TRBD1 (5 bases). TRBV7-1 is an ORF for which the function is uncertain. The CDR3 sequence is 14 residues long. V lost 3 bases and J 5 bases, leaving 11 bases between the germline ends. For the CDR3, the DNA is TGTGCCAGCAGCTCCGGGCAGGGTGATCAGCCCCAGCATTTT. This sequence encodes CASSSGQGDQPQHF.

The CDR3 reads CASPKRVAYEQYF. CDR3 nucleotide sequence: TGCGCCAGTCCTAAACGGGTAGCCTACGAGCAGTACTTC. This rearrangement joins TRBV5-1 to TRBJ2-7; D unclear. The CDR3 sequence is 13 residues long. The germline V and J ends were trimmed by 8 bases and 2 bases, with 14 bases remaining between them. Germline CDR1 and CDR2: SGHRS and YFSETQ. Based on the CDR3 plus reference TRBV5-1 and TRBJ2-7, the full variable domain is KAGVTQTPRYLIKTRGQQVTLSCSPISGHRSVSWYQQTPGQGLQFLFEYFSETQRNKGNFPGRFSGRQFSNSRSEMNVSTLELGDSALYLCASPKRVAYEQYFGPGTRLTVT.

This clonotype has just a few counts. The chain joins TRBV20-1 to TRBJ2-3; 9 bases are shared with TRBD2. The V and J ends lost 0 bases and 4 bases, in that order; junction bases with no gene match: 8. Germline-derived CDR1 and CDR2 are DFQATT and SNEGSKA (reference sequence). The CDR3 has 16 residues. CDR3 loop: CSARDPSGKIADTQYF. The CDR3, as DNA: TGCAGTGCTAGAGACCCTAGCGGGAAAATCGCAGATACGCAGTATTTT.

There are many counts of this clonotype. This sequence joins TRBV20-1 and TRBJ2-1; tentative D call: TRBD2 (5 bases). The CDR3 has 14 amino acids. Germline loops: CDR1 DFQATT, CDR2 SNEGSKA (reference sequence). The V and J ends lost 4 bases and 5 bases respectively, with 15 bases between them. The CDR3 nucleotides read TGCAGTGCTAATTCCGCTAGCCGAGACAATGAGCAGTTCTTC. Translation gives CSANSASRDNEQFF.

The J gene is TRBJ2-4, the V gene TRBV30; weak D call: TRBD2 (5 bases). V lost 0 bases to trimming and J lost 0 bases, with 12 bases between them. This CDR3 contains 16 residues. Germline V CDR1 and CDR2: GTSNPN, SVGIG (reference sequence). CDR3 residues: CAWSVLGGLAKNIQYF. The CDR3 nucleotides read TGTGCCTGGAGTGTACTAGGCGGATTAGCCAAAAACATTCAGTACTTC.

In this sample, this clonotype turned up many times. V is TRBV7-9 and J is TRBJ1-4; D is unresolved. Germline V CDR1 and CDR2: SEHNR, FQNEAQ (reference sequence). The CDR3 contains 14 residues. Trimming took off 3 bases at V and 0 bases at J, with 5 bases between the two ends. The CDR3 region is CASSLRSTNEKLFF. Written as DNA, the CDR3 is TGTGCCAGCAGCTTGAGATCAACTAATGAAAAACTGTTTTTT. Filled out from reference TRBV7-9 and TRBJ1-4, the complete variable domain reads DTGVSQNPRHKITKRGQNVTFRCDPISEHNRLYWYRQTLGQGPEFLTYFQNEAQLEKSRLLSDRFSAERPKGSFSTLEIQRTEQGDSAMYLCASSLRSTNEKLFFGSGTQLSVL.

The chain links TRBV27 to TRBJ2-3; maybe TRBD2 (5 bases). Germline CDR1 MNHEY, CDR2 SMNVEV (reference sequence). V was clipped by 5 bases and J by 2 bases, with 11 bases between them. This CDR3 spans 14 amino acids. The CDR3: CASSLPGITDTQYF. The CDR3 DNA reads TGTGCCAGCAGTCTGCCCGGGATCACAGATACGCAGTATTTT.

The J gene is TRBJ2-1, the V gene TRBV29-1; 15 bases align to TRBD2. V lost 5 bases, J lost 10 bases, and 18 bases stayed unmatched. The CDR3 contains 18 residues. Per germline, CDR1 SQVTM and CDR2 ANQGSEA. CDR3 sequence: CSVYLWVRGTSGRREQFF. In DNA, the CDR3 is TGCAGCGTTTACCTATGGGTACGCGGGACTAGCGGGAGGAGGGAGCAGTTCTTC.

This clonotype was counted ten times or more. The chain joins TRBV18 to TRBJ2-5, with 8 bases that match TRBD2. The CDR3 is 16 amino acids. Germline CDR1 KGHSH, CDR2 LQKENI. Germline trimming cut 2 bases from V and 2 bases from J; bases unmatched to any gene: 7. The CDR3 DNA is TGTGCCAGCTCACCATCCGGCGGGGGGCATCAAGAGACCCAGTACTTC. Its translation: CASSPSGGGHQETQYF.

This clonotype showed up many times. The V and J genes are TRBV28 and TRBJ2-1; 10 bases map to TRBD1. Germline loops: CDR1 MDHEN, CDR2 SYDVKM. V shed 6 bases and J 6 bases; nucleotides not matched to a gene: 8. The length of the CDR3 is 15 residues. The CDR3 sequence is CASSLSGTGVNEQFF. Here the CDR3 DNA reads TGTGCCAGCAGCCTTTCCGGGACAGGGGTCAATGAGCAGTTCTTC.

The chain is built from TRBV29-1 and TRBJ2-1; 11 nucleotides align to TRBD1. V trimming: 6 bases; J trimming: 7 bases; junction bases outside the gene matches: 5. The CDR3 runs to 13 residues. Germline CDR1 SQVTM, CDR2 ANQGSEA. CDR3 in DNA: TGCAGCGTCTGCGGGACAGGGGGGAATGAGCAGTTCTTC. This gives the protein CSVCGTGGNEQFF.

This clonotype occurred many times. The rearrangement links TRBV7-2 to TRBJ2-5; D unresolved. CDR1 SGHTA and CDR2 FQGNSA come from the germline V gene. The CDR3 runs to 12 residues. Trimming pared 2 bases from V and 2 bases from J, leaving 3 bases between. This chain's CDR3 is CASSLLQETQYF. The CDR3 DNA sequence: TGTGCCAGCAGCTTACTGCAAGAGACCCAGTACTTC.

The sample holds a few counts of this clonotype. The chain has TRBV20-1 and TRBJ2-7; the match to TRBD2 covers 9 bases. Germline V gives CDR1 DFQATT, CDR2 SNEGSKA (reference sequence). The CDR3 totals 15 residues. Germline trimming cut 3 bases from V and 5 bases from J; bases unmatched to any gene: 11. The CDR3 sequence is CSASPPLAGTHEQYF. In nucleotides, the CDR3 is TGCAGTGCTAGCCCCCCTCTAGCGGGGACCCACGAGCAGTACTTC.

In its sample, this clonotype was seen a few times. At one boundary the junction diverges from the germline segment, which might be a read error. The V and J genes are TRBV20-1 and TRBJ2-5, with a weak D call TRBD2 (5 bases). Germline CDR1 and CDR2: DFQATT and SNEGSKA (reference sequence). This CDR3 contains 15 residues. CDR3 sequence: CSARGLWPAEETQYF. For the CDR3, the DNA is TGCAGTGCAAGAGGTTTGTGGCCAGCGGAAGAGACCCAGTACTTC.

A remark on this clonotype: Mismatch with germline at one junction end may stem from a read error. The chain carries TRBV4-2 and TRBJ2-5, with 9 bases that match TRBD2. The germline gives CDR1 LGHNA, CDR2 YNFKEQ. The CDR3 sequence is 18 residues long. The CDR3 sequence is CAISPGTSCSSFGETQYF. The CDR3 nucleotides are TGTGCCATCAGCCCGGGGACTAGCTGCAGTTCTTTCGGAGAGACCCAGTACTTC.

The rearrangement uses TRBV11-2 and TRBJ1-2; D remains unclear. The length of the CDR3 is 13 residues. The V end lost 3 bases, the J end lost 0 bases, and 5 bases lay between the germline ends. CDR1 SGHAT and CDR2 FQNNGV come from the germline V gene. The DNA of the CDR3 is TGTGCCAGCAGCTTTGACACTAACTATGGCTACACCTTC. It codes for CASSFDTNYGYTF.

The genes are TRBV20-1 and TRBJ2-1; D possibly corresponds to TRBD2 (5 bases). The CDR3 totals 12 residues. Germline lookup yields CDR1 DFQATT and CDR2 SNEGSKA (reference sequence). V was cut by 6 bases and J by 7 bases, with 13 bases left in between. The CDR3 here is CSADAPGNEQFF. The CDR3 DNA reads TGCAGTGCAGACGCCCCGGGGAATGAGCAGTTCTTC.

Notes on this clonotype: A read error is possible here, since a much larger clone lies one base away. V gene TRBV5-1 combines with J gene TRBJ2-5; TRBD1 matches at 9 bases. Germline lookup yields CDR1 SGHRS and CDR2 YFSETQ. The V gene end was trimmed by 0 bases and the J gene end by 4 bases; junction bases not matched to a gene: 1. This CDR3 is built from 14 residues. For the CDR3, the DNA is TGCGCCAGCAGCTTGGGGACAGGGGCAGAGACCCAGTACTTC. Its translation is CASSLGTGAETQYF.

The chain has TRBV15 and TRBJ2-2; the D is unclear. V lost 2 bases and J 4 bases, leaving 17 bases between the germline ends. This CDR3 spans 17 amino acids. Per germline, CDR1 LNHNV and CDR2 YYDKDF (reference sequence). The CDR3 sequence is CATSRLTRKGPTGELFF. The CDR3 DNA sequence: TGTGCCACCAGCAGACTCACAAGGAAAGGGCCCACCGGGGAGCTGTTTTTT.

This clonotype occurred many times. The V and J genes are TRBV7-2 and TRBJ2-5, with TRBD1 matching 9 bases. This CDR3 has 15 residues. V shed 1 base, J shed 0 bases, and the junction held 0 bases outside the gene matches. Germline CDR1 and CDR2: SGHTA and FQGNSA. DNA of the CDR3: TGTGCCAGCAGCTTAGGGGACAGGGACCAAGAGACCCAGTACTTC. Translated, it gives CASSLGDRDQETQYF. The variable domain in full, with the rest retrieved from reference TRBV7-2 and TRBJ2-5, is GAGVSQSPSNKVTEKGKDVELRCDPISGHTALYWYRQSLGQGLEFLIYFQGNSAPDKSGLPSDRFSAERTGGSVSTLTIQRTQQEDSAVYLCASSLGDRDQETQYFGPGTRLLVL.

The rearrangement joins TRBV6-1 to TRBJ1-2; 9 nucleotides align to TRBD1. The V gene end was trimmed by 1 base and the J gene end by 8 bases; junction bases not matched to a gene: 8. CDR1 and CDR2 (germline): MNHNS, SASEGT. This CDR3 has 15 amino acids. This chain's CDR3 is CASSEGDRAFLGYTF. The CDR3 DNA is TGTGCCAGCAGTGAAGGGGACAGGGCTTTTCTCGGCTACACCTTC.

The chain joins TRBV12-5 to TRBJ2-3; D tentatively fits TRBD1 or TRBD2 (5 bases each). CDR1 is LGHNT, CDR2 FRNRAP, per germline. Trimming took off 7 bases at V and 2 bases at J, with 16 bases between the two ends. The CDR3 is 15 residues long. The CDR3 bases are TGTGCTAGTGCCACCGGGGACCAGTTCACAGATACGCAGTATTTT. Its translation is CASATGDQFTDTQYF.

This chain uses TRBV7-9 with TRBJ2-5; no definite D call. Germline V gene data show CDR1 as SEHNR and CDR2 as FQNEAQ (reference sequence). The V end lost 2 bases, the J end lost 1 base, and 8 bases lay between the germline ends. The CDR3 length is 14 residues. The CDR3 region is CASSLSHLQETQYF. CDR3 DNA sequence: TGTGCCAGCAGCTTATCTCATCTCCAAGAGACCCAGTACTTC. The whole variable domain, filled in from reference TRBV7-9 and TRBJ2-5, reads DTGVSQNPRHKITKRGQNVTFRCDPISEHNRLYWYRQTLGQGPEFLTYFQNEAQLEKSRLLSDRFSAERPKGSFSTLEIQRTEQGDSAMYLCASSLSHLQETQYFGPGTRLLVL.